Listed here are 25 T cell receptor beta chains from one sample, sequenced in a study of T-cell memory formation after mild COVID-19. One entry per CDR3 protein, called by TCRdb with MiXCR from the 5' RACE reads. The sample contains around 300,000 distinct CDR3 sequences, more than 13% of which appear only once. Sequences were obtained from PBMCs or a T cell subset sorted from them (not recorded which). These receptors were collected from a man between 18 and 29 years old who had mild COVID-19 (a few samples of this study predate the infection). Cell type and time point are not known.

This clonotype was observed many times. The genes are TRBV3-1 and TRBJ2-3; D not certain. Germline assignment: CDR1 LGHDT and CDR2 YNNKEL (reference sequence). This CDR3 is 15 amino acids long. Trimming removed 1 base at V and 6 bases at J, with 14 bases between. The CDR3 is CASSQGNLETDTQYF. CDR3 DNA sequence: TGTGCCAGCAGCCAAGGAAATCTAGAGACGGATACGCAGTATTTT.

V is TRBV12-3 or TRBV12-4 and J is TRBJ2-1; maybe TRBD2 (5 bases). Trimming shortened V by 3 bases and J by 2 bases, and 8 bases separated the two germline ends. CDR3 length: 14 residues. The CDR3 spells CASSLAGPYNEQFF. CDR3 coding DNA: TGTGCCAGCAGTTTGGCGGGCCCCTACAATGAGCAGTTCTTC.

This clonotype showed up just a few times. The chain is built from TRBV19 and TRBJ2-1; tentative D call: TRBD2 (7 bases). Trimming pared 6 bases from V and 7 bases from J, leaving 13 bases between. The CDR3 runs 13 residues. Germline CDR1 is LNHDA and CDR2 is SQIVND (reference sequence). The CDR3 loop is CASSMRGGNEQFF. Here the CDR3 DNA reads TGTGCCAGTAGCATGAGGGGGGGGAATGAGCAGTTCTTC. Full variable domain (missing parts from reference TRBV19 and TRBJ2-1): DGGITQSPKYLFRKEGQNVTLSCEQNLNHDAMYWYRQDPGQGLRLIYYSQIVNDFQKGDIAEGYSVSREKKESFPLTVTSAQKNPTAFYLCASSMRGGNEQFFGPGTRLTVL.

The table lists this clonotype with many counts. The chain is built from TRBV7-9 and TRBJ1-4; a weak D match, TRBD1 (6 bases). Germline assignment: CDR1 SEHNR and CDR2 FQNEAQ (reference sequence). With 3 bases removed from V and 7 bases from J, the gap between germline ends came to 9 bases. The CDR3 is 13 residues long. The CDR3 nucleotides are TGTGCCAGCAGCTTCGAGGACAGTGAAAAACTGTTTTTT. Translated, it gives CASSFEDSEKLFF. The complete variable domain, with remaining parts taken from reference TRBV7-9 and TRBJ1-4, reads DTGVSQNPRHKITKRGQNVTFRCDPISEHNRLYWYRQTLGQGPEFLTYFQNEAQLEKSRLLSDRFSAERPKGSFSTLEIQRTEQGDSAMYLCASSFEDSEKLFFGSGTQLSVL.

This chain joins TRBV6-6 and TRBJ1-5; D unresolved. Trimming shortened V by 0 bases and J by 9 bases, and 12 bases separated the two germline ends. Germline CDR1 is MNHNY and CDR2 is SVGAGI (reference sequence). This CDR3 region has 14 residues. CDR3 amino acids: CASSYSRTTGPQHF. The DNA for the CDR3 is TGTGCCAGCAGTTACTCGAGAACCACTGGGCCCCAGCATTTT.

This clonotype has a handful of counts. The rearrangement joins TRBV15 to TRBJ2-7, with TRBD2 as a possible D gene (6 bases). Germline-derived CDR1 and CDR2 are LNHNV and YYDKDF (reference sequence). This CDR3 has 14 amino acids. Trimming took 1 base from V and 4 from J, leaving 11 bases between them. CDR3 DNA: TGTGCCACCAGCAGAGTCGGGGGAGAGTACGAGCAGTACTTC. Residues: CATSRVGGEYEQYF.

The genes are TRBV24-1 and TRBJ2-1, with 13 positions matching TRBD2. This CDR3 contains 16 residues. The germline V gene encodes CDR1 KGHDR and CDR2 SFDVKD. After removal of 3 bases from V and 9 bases from J, the junction contained 7 bases not matched to a gene. For the CDR3, the DNA is TGTGCCACCAGTGATCCAACCGGGACTAGCGGGGCTGAGCAGTTCTTC. It is translated as CATSDPTGTSGAEQFF.

This clonotype has a handful of counts. The J gene is TRBJ2-5, the V gene TRBV6-5; 10 nucleotides align to TRBD1. Germline V lookup: CDR1 MNHEY, CDR2 SVGAGI. V lost 6 bases, J lost 5 bases, and 6 bases stayed unmatched. The CDR3 is 14 residues long. CDR3 nucleotides: TGTGCCAGCAGCGACAGGGGGCTAGGGGAGACCCAGTACTTC. It codes for CASSDRGLGETQYF.

The chain recombines TRBV11-2 with TRBJ2-5; either TRBD1 or TRBD2 may supply D (6 bases each). The V gene lost 3 bases and the J gene lost 5 bases, with 13 bases spanning the gap. Germline CDR1 reads SGHAT; CDR2 reads FQNNGV. The CDR3 consists of 14 residues. CDR3 amino acids: CASSFGGLGETQYF. The CDR3 nucleotides are TGTGCCAGCAGCTTTGGGGGGCTGGGGGAGACCCAGTACTTC.

The chain is built from TRBV10-3 and TRBJ1-4; tentatively, D is TRBD1 (5 bases). V lost 6 bases and J lost 7, with 21 bases in between. The germline V gene encodes CDR1 ENHRY and CDR2 SYGVKD. The CDR3 runs to 16 residues. The CDR3 spells CAIRGDGVPEGEKLFF. In nucleotides, the CDR3 is TGTGCCATCAGGGGGGACGGAGTTCCTGAGGGTGAAAAACTGTTTTTT.

The sample holds many counts of this clonotype. The chain carries TRBV11-2 and TRBJ2-1; 8 bases agree with TRBD2. Germline-derived CDR1 and CDR2 are SGHAT and FQNNGV. Trimming removed 2 bases from V and 9 bases from J; junction bases left unmatched: 12. The CDR3 totals 16 residues. Here the CDR3 reads CASSLQDGGAAFEQFF. CDR3 DNA: TGTGCCAGCAGCTTACAGGACGGGGGGGCCGCCTTTGAGCAGTTCTTC.

This clonotype was counted a few times. The rearrangement links TRBV18 to TRBJ2-7, with 7 bases lining up with TRBD1. Losses at the gene ends were 3 bases for V and 4 bases for J; bases not matched to a gene: 9. The length of the CDR3 is 15 residues. The germline CDR1 and CDR2 sequences are KGHSH and LQKENI. The CDR3 sequence is CASSPHRDSLYEQYV. The DNA for the CDR3 is TGTGCCAGCTCACCGCACCGGGACAGCTTATACGAGCAGTACGTC.

This chain joins TRBV18 and TRBJ2-4; D uncertain. Trimming left V 3 bases short and J 0 bases short, with 15 bases between. CDR3 length: 17 residues. In germline, CDR1 is KGHSH, CDR2 LQKENI. CDR3 residues: CASSPKYLNVAKNIQYF. CDR3 coding DNA: TGTGCCAGCTCACCCAAGTACTTGAATGTAGCCAAAAACATTCAGTACTTC.

The chain is built from TRBV4-1 and TRBJ1-4; TRBD1 matches at 8 bases. CDR3 length equals 15 residues. From germline, CDR1 is MGHRA and CDR2 YSYEKL. The trim removed 4 bases at V and 5 bases at J, leaving 6 bases unmatched. The CDR3 DNA sequence: TGCGCCAGCAGCCCGCCGACAGGGGAAAATGAAAAACTGTTTTTT. Translated: CASSPPTGENEKLFF.

This clonotype has a count of ten or more. The rearrangement links TRBV12-3 or TRBV12-4 to TRBJ1-3; D is undetermined. V was trimmed by 4 bases and J by 0 bases, leaving 10 bases between them. The CDR3 is 15 residues long. CDR3 in amino acids: CASSYRRYSGNTIYF. CDR3 nucleotides: TGTGCCAGCAGTTACAGAAGATACTCTGGAAACACCATATATTTT.

This clonotype showed up just a few times. V is TRBV4-3 and J is TRBJ2-1; D remains unclear. Germline loops: CDR1 LGHNA, CDR2 YSLEER. Trimming left V 0 bases short and J 15 bases short, with 15 bases between. The CDR3 runs 13 residues. In DNA form, the CDR3 reads TGCGCCAGCAGCCAAGATGGGCTAGGCTCTCCGTTCTTC. It specifies CASSQDGLGSPFF.

The rearrangement joins TRBV15 to TRBJ1-5; weak D call: TRBD1 (5 bases). Germline-derived CDR1 and CDR2 are LNHNV and YYDKDF (reference sequence). V was shortened by 0 bases and J by 5 bases, with 8 bases between the two germline ends. The CDR3 sequence is 14 residues long. The CDR3 bases are TGTGCCACCAGCAGAGAACGGGGGGATCAGCCCCAGCATTTT. Protein product: CATSRERGDQPQHF.

The chain employs TRBV6-2 or TRBV6-3 and TRBJ2-5, with 7 bases fitting TRBD1. The CDR3 runs to 16 residues. The ends lost 7 bases at V and 6 bases at J; junction bases unmatched: 17. Germline V gene sequence: CDR1 MNHEY, CDR2 SVGEGT. CDR3 coding DNA: TGTGCCAGCAACCCCGCCCCGTACAGGGGAGTACAGACCCAGTACTTC. It encodes CASNPAPYRGVQTQYF.

This clonotype turned up a few times. V and J are TRBV20-1 and TRBJ2-1, with 10 bases matching TRBD2. Germline CDR1 and CDR2: DFQATT and SNEGSKA (reference sequence). V was clipped by 1 base and J by 9 bases; unmatched bases: 9. The CDR3 spans 15 residues. CDR3 region: CSARAHSGGVAEQFF. CDR3 DNA sequence: TGCAGTGCTAGAGCCCACAGCGGGGGGGTCGCTGAGCAGTTCTTC.

This clonotype occurred a few times. The V and J genes are TRBV12-5 and TRBJ2-1; weak D call: TRBD1 (6 bases). V lost 2 bases and J lost 8, with 16 bases in between. The CDR3 has 15 residues. Germline lookup yields CDR1 LGHNT and CDR2 FRNRAP. The CDR3 DNA reads as TGTGCTAGTGGTTTGACACCCCAGGGGCGGCATGAGCAGTTCTTC. Its translation is CASGLTPQGRHEQFF.

The chain has TRBV4-3 and TRBJ1-2; tentative D call: TRBD1 (5 bases). V was cut by 6 bases and J by 0 bases, with 11 bases left in between. Germline lookup yields CDR1 LGHNA and CDR2 YSLEER. This CDR3 contains 14 residues. The chain's CDR3 is CASRPDTTNYGYTF. CDR3 sequence (DNA): TGCGCCAGCAGACCGGACACCACTAACTATGGCTACACCTTC.

This clonotype was seen a few times. This CDR3 is CATSRDRTRSNSPLHF. The CDR3 nucleotides are TGTGCCACCAGCAGAGATAGGACACGGAGTAATTCACCCCTCCACTTT. The chain joins TRBV15 to TRBJ1-6; possibly TRBD1 for D (5 bases). This CDR3 has 16 residues. Between the trimmed V and J ends, which lost 0 bases and 6 bases, there was a span of 12 bases. Per the germline V gene, CDR1 is LNHNV and CDR2 is YYDKDF (reference sequence). Combining the CDR3 with reference TRBV15 and TRBJ1-6 gives the whole variable domain DAMVIQNPRYQVTQFGKPVTLSCSQTLNHNVMYWYQQKSSQAPKLLFHYYDKDFNNEADTPDNFQSRRPNTSFCFLDIRSPGLGDTAMYLCATSRDRTRSNSPLHFGNGTRLTVT.

This chain uses TRBV10-1 with TRBJ1-6; D unresolved. There are 13 residues in the CDR3. V gave up 5 bases and J gave up 5 bases, with 7 bases separating them. Germline CDR1 is WNHNN and CDR2 is SYGVQD (reference sequence). The CDR3 sequence is CASSRDDNSPLHF. CDR3 sequence (DNA): TGCGCCAGCAGTAGGGATGATAATTCACCCCTCCACTTT.

The chain joins TRBV4-1 to TRBJ1-4; 9 nucleotides line up with TRBD1. In germline, CDR1 is MGHRA, CDR2 YSYEKL. The CDR3 sequence is 17 residues long. Germline trimming cut 2 bases from V and 10 bases from J; bases unmatched to any gene: 14. CDR3 sequence: CASSQYLSGTGSVKLFF. The DNA for the CDR3 is TGCGCCAGCAGCCAATACCTCTCCGGGACAGGGTCTGTAAAACTGTTTTTT.

V usage is TRBV25-1 and J usage is TRBJ2-3, with 10 bases matching TRBD2. There are 15 residues in the CDR3. CDR1 and CDR2 from the germline V gene are MGHDK and SYGVNS. J was trimmed by 5 bases and V by 3 bases; bases with no gene match: 5. In nucleotides, the CDR3 is TGTGCCAGCAGTGATGGTAGCGGGGGGTTAGATACGCAGTATTTT. It is translated as CASSDGSGGLDTQYF.